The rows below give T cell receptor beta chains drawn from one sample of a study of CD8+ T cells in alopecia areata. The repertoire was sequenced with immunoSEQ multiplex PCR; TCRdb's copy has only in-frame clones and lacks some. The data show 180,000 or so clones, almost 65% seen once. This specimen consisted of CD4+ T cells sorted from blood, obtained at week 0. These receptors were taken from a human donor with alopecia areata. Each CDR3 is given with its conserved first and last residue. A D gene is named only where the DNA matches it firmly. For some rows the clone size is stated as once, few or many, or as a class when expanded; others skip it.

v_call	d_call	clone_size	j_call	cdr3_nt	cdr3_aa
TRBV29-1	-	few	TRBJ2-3	TGCAGCGTTGAGTTTGAGACAGGCACAGATACGCAGTATTTT	CSVEFETGTDTQYF
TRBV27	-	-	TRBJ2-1	TGTGCCAGCAGTTTTCAGGGGAGCTCCTACAATGAGCAGTTCTTC	CASSFQGSSYNEQFF
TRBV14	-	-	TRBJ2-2	TGTGCCAGCAGCAGGCAGGTGAACACCGGGGAGCTGTTTTTT	CASSRQVNTGELFF
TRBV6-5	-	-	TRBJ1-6	TGTGCCAGCAGTTACTACCAGGTTCATTCACCCCTCCACTTT	CASSYYQVHSPLHF
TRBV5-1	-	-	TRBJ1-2	TGCGCCAGCAGCTTGGGGCAGACCTATGGCTACACCTTC	CASSLGQTYGYTF
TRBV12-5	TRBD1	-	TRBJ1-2	TGTGCTAGTGGTTCCGGGACAGGGTTTGGCTACACCTTC	CASGSGTGFGYTF
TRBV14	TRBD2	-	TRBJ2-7	TGTGCCAGCAGCCAAGCGGGGGGACCCCAACGTGGAGAGCAGTACTTC	CASSQAGGPQRGEQYF
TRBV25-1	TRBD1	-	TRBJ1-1	TGTGCCAGCAGCCCACCGGCAGGGGGAGGAACTGAAGCTTTCTTT	CASSPPAGGGTEAFF
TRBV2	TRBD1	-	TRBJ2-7	TGTGCCAGCAGCCCAGTCGGGACAGACTCGGGGTACGAGCAGTACTTC	CASSPVGTDSGYEQYF
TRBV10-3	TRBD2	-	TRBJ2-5	TGTGCCGCCCGGCCTAGCGGGGGAGAGACCCAGTACTTC	CAARPSGGETQYF
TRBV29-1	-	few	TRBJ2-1	TGCAGCGTTGACGCCCAGCGGAATGAGCAGTTCTTC	CSVDAQRNEQFF
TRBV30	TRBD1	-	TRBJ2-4	TGTGCCTGGAGTGGCTCGGACAGGGCCCGACTAGCCAAAAACATTCAGTACTTC	CAWSGSDRARLAKNIQYF
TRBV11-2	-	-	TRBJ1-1	TGTGCCAGCAGCTTAGTGGTCGGGTACACTGAAGCTTTCTTT	CASSLVVGYTEAFF
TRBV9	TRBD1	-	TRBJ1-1	TGTGCCAGCAGCGTAGCTCCGGGACAGGGGACTGAAGCTTTCTTT	CASSVAPGQGTEAFF
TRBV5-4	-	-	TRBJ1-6	TGTGCCAGCAGCCATAACAGGGAGGATTCACCCCTCCACTTT	CASSHNREDSPLHF
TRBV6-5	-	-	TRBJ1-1	TGTGCCAGCAGTTACGAGAGGGGTAACACTGAAGCTTTCTTT	CASSYERGNTEAFF
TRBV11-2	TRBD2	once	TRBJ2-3	TGTGCCAGCAGCACCCCTAGCGGACTTAGCACAGATACGCAGTATTTT	CASSTPSGLSTDTQYF
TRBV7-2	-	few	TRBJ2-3	TGTGCCAGCAGCTTGGCGTCCGGGACTACGCAGTATTTT	CASSLASGTTQYF
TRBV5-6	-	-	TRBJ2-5	TGTGCCAGCAGCTTGGTATCGGGGGCGCGTGAGACCCAGTACTTC	CASSLVSGARETQYF
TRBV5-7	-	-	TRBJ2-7	TGTGCCAGCAGCTCTTCTCGGCAGTACTTC	CASSSSRQYF
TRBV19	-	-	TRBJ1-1	TGTGCCAGTAGTATCCGACGGATGAACACTGAAGCTTTCTTT	CASSIRRMNTEAFF
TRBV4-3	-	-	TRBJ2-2	TGCGCCAGCAGCCAAGGAGTAGGACAAGGAAATAGGGAGCTGTTTTTT	CASSQGVGQGNRELFF
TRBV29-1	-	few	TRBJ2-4	TGCAGCGTACAGGGCATACTAGCCAAAAACATTCAGTACTTC	CSVQGILAKNIQYF
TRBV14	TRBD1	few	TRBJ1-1	TGTGCCAGCAGCCAAGTGACAGGGGGAGCTTTCTTT	CASSQVTGGAFF
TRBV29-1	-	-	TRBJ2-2	TGCAGCGTTCGGGGGACCTACACCGGGGAGCTGTTTTTT	CSVRGTYTGELFF
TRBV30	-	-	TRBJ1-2	TGTGCCTGCCACAGGGTAAACTATGGCTACACCTTC	CACHRVNYGYTF
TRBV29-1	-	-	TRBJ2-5	TGCAGCGTTGGACAGCAAGAGACCCAGTACTTC	CSVGQQETQYF
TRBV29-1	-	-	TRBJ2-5	TGCAGCGCCGGTCAGGCTGGCGGAGTGGGAAAGACCCAGTACTTC	CSAGQAGGVGKTQYF
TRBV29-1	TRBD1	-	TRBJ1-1	TGCAGCGTTTTGTACCCGGGACAGAAGTTAGAAGCTTTCTTT	CSVLYPGQKLEAFF
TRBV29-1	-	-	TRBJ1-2	TGCAGTACCTGGGGGCAGGGGATTTACAATGGCTACACCTTC	CSTWGQGIYNGYTF
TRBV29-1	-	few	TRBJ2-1	TGCAGCGTTGAGCGGACGGCCGGTAATGAGCAGTTCTTC	CSVERTAGNEQFF
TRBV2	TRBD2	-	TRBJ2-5	TGTGCCAGCGGGACTAGCGGGTACCAAGAGACCCAGTACTTC	CASGTSGYQETQYF
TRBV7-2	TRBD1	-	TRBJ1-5	TGTGCCAGCAGCTTAGCTGGGACAGGGTATCAGCCCCAGCATTTT	CASSLAGTGYQPQHF
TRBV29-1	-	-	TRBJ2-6	TGCAGCGTTGTAACCGGCATGGGAGTCTCTGGGGCCAACGTCCTGACTTTC	CSVVTGMGVSGANVLTF
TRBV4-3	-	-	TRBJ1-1	TGCGCCAGCAGCCAGGAACACGGAGGGCTGGGGAACACTGAAGCTTTCTTT	CASSQEHGGLGNTEAFF
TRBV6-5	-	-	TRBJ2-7	TGTGCCAGCTCAGGACCAAACAGGGTCGAGCAGTACTTC	CASSGPNRVEQYF
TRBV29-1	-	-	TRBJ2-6	TGCAGCGCCCGCGGCCGGGGTAGAGGGGCCAACGTCCTGACTTTC	CSARGRGRGANVLTF
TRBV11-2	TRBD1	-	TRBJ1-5	TGTGCCAGCAGCTTGGGACAGGGCAATCAGCCCCAGCATTTT	CASSLGQGNQPQHF
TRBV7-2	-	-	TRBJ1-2	TGTGCCAGCAGCTGGACAGTAAAGGATGGCTACACCTTC	CASSWTVKDGYTF
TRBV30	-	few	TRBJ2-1	TGTGCCTGGCGCCAGTGGGAGAACAATGAGCAGTTCTTC	CAWRQWENNEQFF
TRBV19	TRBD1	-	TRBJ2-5	TGTGCCAGTGCTACAGGGGCGTTGGGACAAGAGACCCAGTACTTC	CASATGALGQETQYF
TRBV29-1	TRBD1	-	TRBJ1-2	TGCAGCGTCGGACAGGGTTCGGATGGCTACACCTTC	CSVGQGSDGYTF
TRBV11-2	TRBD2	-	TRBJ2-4	TGTGCCAGCACCCTCGGGGGGGGCATTCAGTACTTC	CASTLGGGIQYF
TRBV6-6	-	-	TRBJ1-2	TGTGCCAGCAGGCCCGGCGGGGGCTCTGGCTACACCTTC	CASRPGGGSGYTF
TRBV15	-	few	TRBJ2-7	TGTGCCACCAGCAGAGATGAGCGCGGGTTTAAGTACTTC	CATSRDERGFKYF
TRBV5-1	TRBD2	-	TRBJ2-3	TGCGCCAGCAGCCCCGGGACTAGCGGGGGGATTCACGATACGCAGTATTTT	CASSPGTSGGIHDTQYF
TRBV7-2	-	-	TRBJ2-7	TGTGCCAGCAGCCGCTCCGGGACGGGAGCCTACGGGCAGTACTTC	CASSRSGTGAYGQYF
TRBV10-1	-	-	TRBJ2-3	TGCGCCAGCAGTGAGTCGACTGGCTTGCCGGGGCGGCGGGATACGCAGTATTTT	CASSESTGLPGRRDTQYF
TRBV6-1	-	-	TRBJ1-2	TGTGCCAGCAGTGAAAACGGGAACTCTAACTATGGCTACACCTTC	CASSENGNSNYGYTF
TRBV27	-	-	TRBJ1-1	TGTGCCAGCAGTAAGGACAGTGAAGCTTTCTTT	CASSKDSEAFF
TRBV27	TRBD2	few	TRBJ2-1	TGTGCCAGCAGTTTTAGTCGGGGGGGCGAAAATGAGCAGTTCTTC	CASSFSRGGENEQFF
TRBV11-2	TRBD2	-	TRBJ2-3	TGTGCCAGCAGCTTCTTGACTAGCGGGATCGAGGGCACAGATACGCAGTATTTT	CASSFLTSGIEGTDTQYF
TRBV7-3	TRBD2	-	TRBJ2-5	TGTGCCAGCAGCTTAACGGGAGGGGAGACCCAGTACTTC	CASSLTGGETQYF
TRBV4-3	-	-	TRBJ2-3	TGCGCCAGCAGCCAAACAGCGGGTGTCACAGATACGCAGTATTTT	CASSQTAGVTDTQYF
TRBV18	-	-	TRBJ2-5	TGTGCCAGCTCAGCGGCGGGGGCCGAAGAGACCCAGTACTTC	CASSAAGAEETQYF